This T cell receptor (beta chain) was identified in a study of PD-L1 blockade in urothelial cancer. Whole-study context: Of under 30 patients, almost 26 were males with bladder-origin urothelial cancer. Blood was evaluated 3 weeks (second dose) and 6 weeks after therapy began.

This clone was detected only once. CDR1 is ENHRY and CDR2 is SYGVKD in the germline V gene. The CDR3 is made up of 12 amino acids. Trimming took 4 bases from V and 4 from J, leaving 6 bases between them. The table came from immunoSEQ multiplex PCR; TCRdb's copy has only in-frame clones and leaves some out. The data contain about 50,000 clones, 70% to 85% of them singletons. V is TRBV10-3 and J is TRBJ2-3, with D unresolved. The TCR comes from a man aged 65 to 79 with urothelial cancer. The source was PBMCs, collected around atezolizumab (anti-PD-L1) treatment. The CDR3 DNA is TGTGCCATCAGTGTTAGATCAGATACGCAGTATTTT. Protein sequence: CAISVRSDTQYF.